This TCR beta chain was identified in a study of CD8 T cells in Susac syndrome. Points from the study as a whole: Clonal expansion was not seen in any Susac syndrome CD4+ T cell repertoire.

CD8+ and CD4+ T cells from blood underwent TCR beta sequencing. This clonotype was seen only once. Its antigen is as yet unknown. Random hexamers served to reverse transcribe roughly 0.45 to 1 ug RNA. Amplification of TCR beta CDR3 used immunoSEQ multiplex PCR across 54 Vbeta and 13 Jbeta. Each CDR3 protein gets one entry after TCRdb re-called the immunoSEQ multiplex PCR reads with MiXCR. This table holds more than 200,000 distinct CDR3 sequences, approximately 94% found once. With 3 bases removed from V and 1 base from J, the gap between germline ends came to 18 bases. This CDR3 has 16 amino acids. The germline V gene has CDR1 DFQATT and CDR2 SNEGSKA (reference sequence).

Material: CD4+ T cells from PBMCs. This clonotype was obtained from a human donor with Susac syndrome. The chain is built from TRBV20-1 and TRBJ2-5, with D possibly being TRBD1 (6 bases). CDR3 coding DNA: TGCAGTGCTAGCTCTGGCAGGGGCCGCTTCCAAGAGACCCAGTACTTC. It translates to CSASSGRGRFQETQYF.